Below, 13 T cell receptor beta chains from the same sample are listed, as sequenced in a study of CD8 T cells in ankylosing spondylitis. TCRdb passed the 5' RACE reads through MiXCR, listing each CDR3 protein once. The data show fewer than 250,000 distinct CDR3 sequences, over 9.5% seen once. The sample comprised blood, either unsorted or a sorted T cell fraction (not recorded which). Every receptor here comes from a male donor with ankylosing spondylitis or in good health (not recorded which).

This clonotype was observed many times. The chain has TRBV5-1 and TRBJ2-5, with D unclear. V lost 2 bases, J lost 4 bases, and 15 bases lay in between. Per the germline V gene, CDR1 is SGHRS and CDR2 is YFSETQ. The CDR3 runs 15 residues. Here the CDR3 DNA reads TGCGCCAGCAGCTTCCAGCTCCTCCCAGGAGAGACCCAGTACTTC. Its translation is CASSFQLLPGETQYF.

This clonotype was recorded at least ten times. CDR3 DNA sequence: TGCGCCAGCAGCTTGGATCAGGGGGCCTACGAGCAGTACTTC. This translates into CASSLDQGAYEQYF. The chain carries TRBV5-1 and TRBJ2-7; 7 bases are shared with TRBD1. This CDR3 has 14 residues. Trimming removed 0 bases from V and 2 bases from J; junction bases left unmatched: 2. The V gene's germline CDR1 is SGHRS and CDR2 YFSETQ.

This clonotype was detected many times. The chain joins TRBV2 to TRBJ2-3; the match to TRBD2 covers 9 bases. V lost 10 bases and J lost 7; bases outside the gene matches: 9. Germline CDR1 and CDR2: SNHLY and FYNNEI. The CDR3 totals 13 residues. CDR3 protein: CAIRLAGLYTQYF. The CDR3 DNA reads TGTGCCATCCGGCTAGCGGGACTTTATACGCAGTATTTT.

This clonotype was observed many times. As DNA, the CDR3 is TGCGCCAGCAGTGAGACACCCGAAGGTCCTGAAGCTTTCTTT. Translating it yields CASSETPEGPEAFF. The genes are TRBV10-1 and TRBJ1-1, with no clear D. This CDR3 comprises 14 residues. Germline assignment: CDR1 WNHNN and CDR2 SYGVQD (reference sequence). V was trimmed by 2 bases and J by 6 bases, leaving 13 bases between them.

The V gene is TRBV2, the J gene TRBJ2-5; D is unresolved. Trimming pared 3 bases from V and 4 bases from J, leaving 6 bases between. Germline values: CDR1 SNHLY, CDR2 FYNNEI. The CDR3 has 12 amino acids. CDR3 bases: TGTGCCAGCAGTGAGGCGGCAGAGACCCAGTACTTC. This codes for CASSEAAETQYF.

This clonotype was found many times. This chain uses TRBV21-1 with TRBJ1-5; the table's D call, TRBD1, was not checked against the DNA. TRBV21-1 constitutes a pseudogene. The CDR3 loop spans 16 amino acids. CDR3 in amino acids: CASSKKGQDSNQPQHF. The CDR3, as DNA: TGTGCCAGCAGCAAAAAGGGACAGGATAGCAATCAGCCCCAGCATTTT.

This clonotype was seen a handful of times. This rearrangement joins TRBV18 to TRBJ2-1, with D uncertain. In germline, CDR1 is KGHSH, CDR2 LQKENI. This CDR3 comprises 13 residues. V was trimmed by 1 base and J by 5 bases, leaving 6 bases between them. CDR3 nucleotides: TGTGCCAGCTCACCACGCAGAGACAATGAGCAGTTCTTC. Its translation: CASSPRRDNEQFF.

This clonotype was counted at least ten times. This sequence joins TRBV20-1 and TRBJ2-1, with D possibly being TRBD2 (5 bases). The CDR3 spans 16 residues. V was pared by 0 bases and J by 1 base, with 13 bases between. In germline, CDR1 is DFQATT, CDR2 SNEGSKA (reference sequence). CDR3 nucleotides: TGCAGTGCTAGAGATCCCCGGACTGGATCCTACAATGAGCAGTTCTTC. Its translation is CSARDPRTGSYNEQFF.

Many counts were recorded for this clonotype. The V call is TRBV25-1, the J call TRBJ2-1; 8 bases fit TRBD2. V lost 0 bases to trimming and J lost 6 bases; unmatched junction nucleotides: 7. The CDR3 is made up of 16 amino acids. Germline V CDR1 and CDR2: MGHDK, SYGVNS. The chain's CDR3 is CASSEYGGTRFNEQFF. For the CDR3, the DNA is TGTGCCAGCAGTGAATATGGGGGGACTAGGTTCAATGAGCAGTTCTTC.

This clonotype has at least ten counts. This chain links TRBV7-9 with TRBJ2-3; D is uncertain. V dropped 6 bases and J dropped 4 bases, with 2 bases sitting between them. Germline-derived CDR1 and CDR2 are SEHNR and FQNEAQ (reference sequence). The CDR3 covers 10 residues. The CDR3 DNA follows: TGTGCCAGCAGTGCAGATACGCAGTATTTT. Its translation: CASSADTQYF.

This clonotype was observed many times. This chain connects TRBV5-1 to TRBJ2-5; D unresolved. Germline V gives CDR1 SGHRS, CDR2 YFSETQ. The CDR3 loop spans 13 amino acids. Trimming left V 1 base short and J 2 bases short, with 6 bases between. The CDR3 reads CASSLRWQETQYF. The CDR3 DNA is TGCGCCAGCAGCTTGAGGTGGCAAGAGACCCAGTACTTC.

This chain uses TRBV5-4 with TRBJ1-2, with D tentatively TRBD1 (6 bases). Germline-derived CDR1 and CDR2 are SGHNT and YYREEE (reference sequence). There are 13 residues in the CDR3. The V gene lost 5 bases and the J gene lost 4 bases, with 12 bases spanning the gap. CDR3 in amino acids: CASSRGGSYGYTF. The CDR3 DNA follows: TGTGCCAGCAGTCGAGGGGGATCCTATGGCTACACCTTC.

This clonotype came up many times. The chain has TRBV5-1 and TRBJ2-7; the D is unclear. Trimming left V 0 bases short and J 7 bases short, with 11 bases between. CDR3 length: 13 residues. Germline V gives CDR1 SGHRS, CDR2 YFSETQ. The CDR3 sequence is CASSLGAGREQYF. The DNA for the CDR3 is TGCGCCAGCAGCTTGGGGGCCGGAAGGGAGCAGTACTTC.